This TCR beta chain was sequenced in a study of cytomegalovirus exposure and HLA in healthy donors. Study-level points and caveats: Fewer than 200 TCR beta chains were listed as cytomegalovirus-associated. A few of the chains that were CMV-associated were confirmed in vitro to be specific for CMV antigens. An assumption of roughly uniform sequencing depth across donors underlay the presence/absence analyses.

PCR amplification relied on 60 Vbeta primers (plus 13 Jbeta primers). This table comes from immunoSEQ multiplex PCR, and its TCRdb copy is limited to in-frame clones, with some not included. Counted here are 95,000 to 150,000 clones, approximately 78% occurring once; the ten biggest clones make up about 3.5%. At sampling all donors were nominally healthy, likely with unrecorded immune exposures. This clone was seen only a few times. What it binds is unknown. CDR3 length: 16 amino acids. The germline V gene has CDR1 SGHKS and CDR2 YYEKEE (reference sequence). The ends lost 3 bases at V and 2 bases at J; junction bases unmatched: 6.

V is TRBV5-5 and J is TRBJ2-3, with 10 bases matching TRBD2. Sequencing was performed on PBMCs. The sequence was collected from a woman in her twenties or thirties in good health and CMV-seropositive. CDR3: CASSYTSGAVTDTQYF. DNA for the CDR3: TGTGCCAGCAGCTACACTAGCGGGGCCGTCACAGATACGCAGTATTTT.